The rows below give T cell receptor beta chains drawn from one sample of a study of T cells in Graves' hyperthyroidism and ophthalmopathy. In TCRdb, the multiplex PCR reads were re-called with MiXCR into one record per CDR3 protein. Of roughly 380,000 distinct CDR3 sequences in the sample, about 13% were seen once. Source material: blood. These receptors originate from a woman younger than 30 with Graves' hyperthyroidism. Each CDR3 is given with its conserved first and last residue. A D gene is named only where the DNA matches it firmly. Only some rows state a clone size, as once, few, many or a class for expanded clones.

v_call	clone_size	d_call	j_call	cdr3_aa	cdr3_nt
TRBV5-1	many	-	TRBJ2-3	CASSLGRSDTQYF	TGCGCCAGCAGCTTGGGTCGGTCGGATACGCAGTATTTT
TRBV29-1	few	-	TRBJ2-7	CSVGPGYEQCF	TGCAGCGTTGGGCCGGGCTACGAGCAGTGCTTC
TRBV7-9	-	-	TRBJ2-2	CASSLVSPAGYTGELFF	TGTGCCAGCAGCTTAGTCTCCCCCGCCGGGTACACCGGGGAGCTGTTTTTT
TRBV20-1	many	-	TRBJ2-5	CSARKGTPQETQYF	TGCAGTGCTAGAAAGGGGACACCGCAAGAGACCCAGTACTTC
TRBV12-3/TRBV12-4	few	-	TRBJ1-5	CASSFSPSRGRDQPQHF	TGTGCCAGCAGTTTTTCCCCCTCCAGGGGCCGGGATCAGCCCCAGCATTTT
TRBV28	many	-	TRBJ2-7	CASSLGQTISYEQYF	TGTGCCAGCAGTTTAGGACAGACGATCTCCTACGAGCAGTACTTC
TRBV5-1	once	TRBD1	TRBJ1-2	CASSSQGTGNYGYTF	TGCGCCAGCAGCTCCCAAGGGACAGGGAACTATGGCTACACCTTC
TRBV7-9	many	TRBD1	TRBJ1-1	CASSLDRGWMNTEAFF	TGTGCCAGCAGCCTCGACAGGGGCTGGATGAACACTGAAGCTTTCTTT
TRBV20-1	-	-	TRBJ1-2	CSARDGGSHGRGYTF	TGCAGTGCTAGAGATGGGGGGTCTCATGGTCGGGGCTACACCTTC
TRBV11-1	many	-	TRBJ2-1	CASSSTGGMGDNEQFF	TGTGCCAGCAGCTCTACCGGGGGAATGGGGGACAATGAGCAGTTCTTC
TRBV12-3/TRBV12-4	many	-	TRBJ2-1	CASSLMTYNEQFF	TGTGCCAGCAGTTTAATGACCTACAATGAGCAGTTCTTC
TRBV6-5	many	-	TRBJ1-4	CASTPTGRGEKLFF	TGTGCCAGCACCCCCACCGGGCGTGGTGAAAAACTGTTTTTT
TRBV6-1	-	-	TRBJ1-3	CASSQTEALLSGNTIYF	TGTGCCAGCAGTCAGACAGAGGCCCTCCTCTCTGGAAACACCATATATTTT
TRBV5-8	-	TRBD1	TRBJ1-6	CASSWGTGNDNSPLHF	TGTGCCAGCAGCTGGGGGACAGGGAACGATAATTCACCCCTCCACTTT
TRBV7-2	-	TRBD2	TRBJ2-1	CASSLELAGRYEQFF	TGTGCCAGCAGCTTAGAACTAGCGGGGCGGTATGAGCAGTTCTTC
TRBV28	many	-	TRBJ1-5	CASRIQGQPQHF	TGTGCCAGCAGAATACAGGGTCAGCCCCAGCATTTT
TRBV7-6	many	TRBD2	TRBJ2-7	CASSSGLAGYSYEQYF	TGTGCCAGCAGCTCTGGACTAGCGGGATACTCCTACGAGCAGTACTTC
TRBV5-4	many	TRBD1	TRBJ2-7	CASSPRQGLTYEQYF	TGTGCCAGCAGCCCTCGACAGGGGCTTACCTACGAGCAGTACTTC
TRBV7-2	-	TRBD1	TRBJ1-3	CASSRTGGSGNAIYF	TGTGCCAGCAGCCGCACAGGGGGCTCTGGAAACGCCATATATTTT
TRBV27	many	-	TRBJ2-1	CASSYSIINEQFF	TGTGCCAGCAGCTACTCTATAATCAATGAGCAGTTCTTC
TRBV2	-	TRBD1	TRBJ1-2	CASRTGTGGLSGGYTF	TGTGCCAGCAGAACCGGGACAGGGGGCCTCTCCGGTGGCTACACCTTC
TRBV6-1	many	TRBD2	TRBJ2-1	CASSDLSGGAGEQFF	TGTGCCAGCAGTGATTTGTCGGGGGGGGCGGGTGAGCAGTTCTTC
TRBV19	many	-	TRBJ1-5	CASSEGDNQPQHF	TGTGCCAGTAGTGAGGGGGACAATCAGCCCCAGCATTTT
TRBV12-3/TRBV12-4	many	TRBD1	TRBJ2-2	CASRGQGSNTGELFF	TGTGCCAGCAGGGGACAGGGGTCGAACACCGGGGAGCTGTTTTTT
TRBV7-2	few	-	TRBJ1-1	CASSLAGQENTEAFF	TGTGCCAGCAGCTTAGCTGGGCAGGAAAACACTGAAGCTTTCTTT
TRBV20-1	many	-	TRBJ2-3	CSVESDRRTDTQYF	TGCAGTGTTGAATCGGACAGACGGACAGATACGCAGTATTTT
TRBV30	-	TRBD2	TRBJ2-1	CAWTATSGRAPSYNEQFF	TGTGCCTGGACCGCAACTAGCGGGAGGGCCCCCTCCTACAATGAGCAGTTCTTC
TRBV5-4	few	TRBD1	TRBJ2-2	CASSLGTASSGELFF	TGTGCCAGCAGCCTCGGGACAGCCTCCTCCGGGGAGCTGTTTTTT
TRBV5-6	many	TRBD2	TRBJ2-5	CASSSGGRETQYF	TGTGCCAGCAGCTCAGGCGGGAGAGAGACCCAGTACTTC
TRBV27	-	TRBD1	TRBJ2-6	CASRPITGEGSSGANVLTF	TGTGCCAGCAGACCGATAACAGGGGAAGGATCCTCTGGGGCCAACGTCCTGACTTTC
TRBV5-6	-	TRBD1	TRBJ1-2	CASSSRGTGGGYGYTF	TGTGCCAGCAGCTCACGGGGGACAGGGGGCGGCTATGGCTACACCTTC
TRBV20-1	-	TRBD2	TRBJ2-1	CSADELAGGEEQFF	TGCAGTGCTGACGAGCTAGCGGGAGGAGAGGAGCAGTTCTTC
TRBV9	-	TRBD1	TRBJ2-1	CASSVKGGTGAAEQFF	TGTGCCAGCAGCGTAAAAGGGGGGACAGGGGCTGCTGAGCAGTTCTTC
TRBV6-2/TRBV6-3	few	TRBD1	TRBJ1-6	CASSYTPPGQSHSPLHF	TGTGCCAGCAGTTACACTCCTCCGGGACAGAGTCATTCACCCCTCCACTTT
TRBV28	many	TRBD1	TRBJ2-7	CASSFGDRVHF	TGTGCCAGCAGTTTCGGGGACAGGGTCCACTTC
TRBV11-3	few	TRBD1	TRBJ1-5	CASSSPGQGPNQPQHF	TGTGCCAGCAGCTCTCCGGGACAGGGACCAAATCAGCCCCAGCATTTT
TRBV27	few	TRBD1	TRBJ2-1	CASKDRGSYSEQFF	TGTGCCAGCAAAGACAGGGGGTCCTACAGTGAGCAGTTCTTC